These T cell receptor beta chains were read from a single sample in a study of cytomegalovirus exposure and HLA in healthy donors. Clones were sequenced by immunoSEQ multiplex PCR, and TCRdb holds only the in-frame ones, with some missing. The sample lists some 93,000 clones, approximately 9% occurring once. Sample: PBMCs. The receptors stem from a man aged 50-59 years in good health and CMV-seropositive. CDR3s include the opening cysteine and the closing phenylalanine or tryptophan. The order of the fields is V gene, D gene, clone size, J gene, CDR3 protein, CDR3 DNA. D genes are given only for firm matches. Clone size is shown for a subset of rows, as once, few, many or a class of expanded clone.

v_call: TRBV7-6
d_call: TRBD2
clone_size: -
j_call: TRBJ2-1
cdr3_aa: CASSPQTSGGQFF
cdr3_nt: TGTGCCAGCAGCCCCCAGACTAGCGGAGGCCAATTCTTC

v_call: TRBV18
d_call: TRBD2
clone_size: few
j_call: TRBJ2-1
cdr3_aa: CASSGRGREGLSSYNEQFF
cdr3_nt: TGTGCCAGCTCGGGTCGAGGGCGGGAGGGCCTCAGCTCCTACAATGAGCAGTTCTTC

v_call: TRBV6-5
d_call: TRBD1
clone_size: few
j_call: TRBJ2-1
cdr3_aa: CASSPGTGDYNEQFF
cdr3_nt: TGTGCCAGCAGCCCCGGGACAGGGGATTACAATGAGCAGTTCTTC

v_call: TRBV2
d_call: TRBD2
clone_size: -
j_call: TRBJ2-7
cdr3_aa: CASSEVEGLAYEQYF
cdr3_nt: TGTGCCAGCAGTGAAGTAGAGGGACTAGCCTACGAGCAGTACTTC

v_call: TRBV5-8
d_call: -
clone_size: -
j_call: TRBJ2-7
cdr3_aa: CASSFQFPEQYF
cdr3_nt: TGTGCCAGCAGCTTTCAATTTCCCGAGCAGTACTTC

v_call: TRBV6-1
d_call: TRBD1
clone_size: few
j_call: TRBJ1-4
cdr3_aa: CASSGTGGYEKLFF
cdr3_nt: TGTGCCAGCAGCGGGACAGGGGGTTATGAAAAACTGTTTTTT

v_call: TRBV7-2
d_call: TRBD2
clone_size: -
j_call: TRBJ2-2
cdr3_aa: CASSSSGRANTGELFF
cdr3_nt: TGTGCCAGCAGCTCCAGCGGGAGGGCTAACACCGGGGAGCTGTTTTTT

v_call: TRBV5-1
d_call: -
clone_size: -
j_call: TRBJ2-6
cdr3_aa: CASSPGLSGANVLTF
cdr3_nt: TGCGCCAGCAGCCCGGGACTCTCTGGGGCCAACGTCCTGACTTTC

v_call: TRBV6-1
d_call: -
clone_size: few
j_call: TRBJ2-4
cdr3_aa: CASSGKAGAKNIQYF
cdr3_nt: TGTGCCAGCAGTGGGAAAGCGGGAGCCAAAAACATTCAGTACTTC

v_call: TRBV27
d_call: TRBD1
clone_size: -
j_call: TRBJ2-5
cdr3_aa: CASSPGATGGGETQYF
cdr3_nt: TGTGCCAGCAGTCCCGGCGCGACAGGGGGCGGGGAGACCCAGTACTTC

v_call: TRBV5-1
d_call: -
clone_size: -
j_call: TRBJ2-7
cdr3_aa: CASSLVLAGEQYF
cdr3_nt: TGCGCCAGCAGCTTGGTCCTGGCGGGGGAGCAGTACTTC

v_call: TRBV2
d_call: TRBD1
clone_size: -
j_call: TRBJ1-2
cdr3_aa: CASSKTGTGVTYGYTF
cdr3_nt: TGTGCTAGCAGTAAGACCGGGACAGGGGTTACCTATGGCTACACCTTC

v_call: TRBV7-9
d_call: TRBD1
clone_size: -
j_call: TRBJ1-1
cdr3_aa: CASSPQGTTDTEAFF
cdr3_nt: TGTGCCAGCAGCCCACAGGGGACAACTGACACTGAAGCTTTCTTT

v_call: TRBV2
d_call: TRBD2
clone_size: few
j_call: TRBJ2-1
cdr3_aa: CASSRLAGGQHEQFF
cdr3_nt: TGTGCCAGCAGTCGACTAGCGGGAGGGCAGCATGAGCAGTTCTTC

v_call: TRBV5-1
d_call: TRBD2
clone_size: -
j_call: TRBJ2-1
cdr3_aa: CASEGLAGEDEQFF
cdr3_nt: TGCGCCAGCGAGGGACTAGCGGGAGAGGATGAGCAGTTCTTC

v_call: TRBV7-9
d_call: -
clone_size: few
j_call: TRBJ2-1
cdr3_aa: CASSLDLNPREEQFF
cdr3_nt: TGTGCCAGCAGCTTAGATTTAAACCCCCGTGAGGAGCAGTTCTTC

v_call: TRBV11-2
d_call: -
clone_size: few
j_call: TRBJ2-3
cdr3_aa: CASSPLVGTDTQYF
cdr3_nt: TGTGCCAGCAGCCCTCTGGTAGGCACAGATACGCAGTATTTT

v_call: TRBV5-1
d_call: -
clone_size: -
j_call: TRBJ2-3
cdr3_aa: CASSLALDRSTDTQYF
cdr3_nt: TGCGCCAGCAGCTTGGCGTTGGACAGAAGTACAGATACGCAGTATTTT

v_call: TRBV2
d_call: TRBD1
clone_size: few
j_call: TRBJ1-4
cdr3_aa: CASSERDRGQRVFF
cdr3_nt: TGTGCCAGCAGTGAAAGGGACAGGGGCCAAAGGGTGTTTTTT

v_call: TRBV28
d_call: TRBD1
clone_size: few
j_call: TRBJ1-5
cdr3_aa: CASSPTGQGRWSNQPQHF
cdr3_nt: TGTGCCAGCAGCCCCACCGGACAGGGGAGATGGAGCAATCAGCCCCAGCATTTT

v_call: TRBV28
d_call: -
clone_size: -
j_call: TRBJ1-4
cdr3_aa: CASSFIEGGEKLFF
cdr3_nt: TGTGCCAGCAGCTTCATAGAGGGCGGTGAAAAACTGTTTTTT

v_call: TRBV4-1
d_call: TRBD1
clone_size: few
j_call: TRBJ1-5
cdr3_aa: CASSQEGTGVVQPQHF
cdr3_nt: TGCGCCAGCAGCCAAGAGGGCACAGGGGTGGTTCAGCCCCAGCATTTT

v_call: TRBV19
d_call: -
clone_size: few
j_call: TRBJ1-2
cdr3_aa: CASSSGLYYGYTF
cdr3_nt: TGTGCCAGTTCCTCGGGACTCTACTATGGCTACACCTTC

v_call: TRBV7-6
d_call: -
clone_size: -
j_call: TRBJ2-3
cdr3_aa: CASSLDNFADTQYF
cdr3_nt: TGTGCCAGCAGCCTGGACAATTTCGCAGATACGCAGTATTTT

v_call: TRBV5-1
d_call: TRBD2
clone_size: -
j_call: TRBJ2-5
cdr3_aa: CASSPPLAGQETQYF
cdr3_nt: TGCGCCAGCAGCCCTCCGTTAGCGGGACAAGAGACCCAGTACTTC

v_call: TRBV7-2
d_call: -
clone_size: few
j_call: TRBJ1-2
cdr3_aa: CASSFFTGGVDDYGYTF
cdr3_nt: TGTGCCAGCAGCTTTTTCACGGGAGGGGTCGATGACTATGGCTACACCTTC

v_call: TRBV29-1
d_call: -
clone_size: -
j_call: TRBJ2-5
cdr3_aa: CSVEDQAGQTQYF
cdr3_nt: TGCAGCGTTGAAGATCAAGCGGGCCAGACCCAGTACTTC

v_call: TRBV27
d_call: TRBD2
clone_size: few
j_call: TRBJ2-1
cdr3_aa: CASSFSGIDEQFF
cdr3_nt: TGTGCCAGCAGTTTCAGCGGGATAGATGAGCAGTTCTTC

v_call: TRBV4-3
d_call: TRBD2
clone_size: -
j_call: TRBJ2-3
cdr3_aa: CASSQEAGMSTDTQYF
cdr3_nt: TGCGCCAGCAGCCAAGAAGCGGGGATGAGCACAGATACGCAGTATTTT

v_call: TRBV30
d_call: -
clone_size: -
j_call: TRBJ2-7
cdr3_aa: CALTQFHEQYF
cdr3_nt: TGTGCCTTAACCCAGTTTCACGAGCAGTACTTC

v_call: TRBV18
d_call: TRBD1
clone_size: few
j_call: TRBJ2-3
cdr3_aa: CASSPMQGANTDTQYF
cdr3_nt: TGTGCCAGCTCACCTATGCAGGGGGCGAACACAGATACGCAGTATTTT

v_call: TRBV30
d_call: -
clone_size: few
j_call: TRBJ1-2
cdr3_aa: CAWSIQGFGYTF
cdr3_nt: TGTGCCTGGAGTATACAGGGATTTGGCTACACCTTC

v_call: TRBV7-3
d_call: -
clone_size: -
j_call: TRBJ2-3
cdr3_aa: CASSLHGLGLDTQYF
cdr3_nt: TGTGCCAGCAGCTTACACGGATTGGGACTAGATACGCAGTATTTT

v_call: TRBV15
d_call: TRBD2
clone_size: many
j_call: TRBJ2-1
cdr3_aa: CATSSRVAGPNEQFF
cdr3_nt: TGTGCCACCAGCAGCAGAGTAGCGGGGCCCAATGAGCAGTTCTTC

v_call: TRBV7-2
d_call: TRBD1
clone_size: -
j_call: TRBJ2-7
cdr3_aa: CASRPGQAPYEQYF
cdr3_nt: TGTGCCAGCAGGCCCGGACAGGCCCCCTACGAGCAGTACTTC

v_call: TRBV6-5
d_call: TRBD1
clone_size: -
j_call: TRBJ1-1
cdr3_aa: CASSPGQGRTEAFF
cdr3_nt: TGTGCCAGCAGCCCGGGACAGGGGAGGACTGAAGCTTTCTTT

v_call: TRBV10-3
d_call: -
clone_size: -
j_call: TRBJ2-6
cdr3_aa: CAISDGGAASGANVLTF
cdr3_nt: TGTGCCATCAGTGATGGAGGGGCGGCCTCTGGGGCCAACGTCCTGACTTTC

v_call: TRBV28
d_call: TRBD1
clone_size: few
j_call: TRBJ1-2
cdr3_aa: CASTKGGPPSYGYTF
cdr3_nt: TGTGCCAGCACGAAAGGGGGCCCCCCCTCCTATGGCTACACCTTC

v_call: TRBV10-3
d_call: -
clone_size: few
j_call: TRBJ2-7
cdr3_aa: CAIRDSTSYEQYF
cdr3_nt: TGTGCCATCAGGGACTCAACCTCCTACGAGCAGTACTTC

v_call: TRBV13
d_call: -
clone_size: few
j_call: TRBJ1-3
cdr3_aa: CASSFLTTGGNTIYF
cdr3_nt: TGTGCCAGCAGCTTTCTAACTACGGGAGGAAACACCATATATTTT

v_call: TRBV28
d_call: TRBD2
clone_size: few
j_call: TRBJ2-3
cdr3_aa: CASSSLFTGTSGITDTQYF
cdr3_nt: TGTGCCAGCAGTTCCCTATTTACCGGGACTAGCGGGATCACAGATACGCAGTATTTT

v_call: TRBV7-3
d_call: TRBD1
clone_size: -
j_call: TRBJ2-7
cdr3_aa: CASTYDRDSYEQYF
cdr3_nt: TGTGCCAGCACCTACGACAGGGACTCCTACGAGCAGTACTTC

v_call: TRBV4-3
d_call: -
clone_size: -
j_call: TRBJ2-3
cdr3_aa: CASSQVTASTDTQYF
cdr3_nt: TGCGCCAGCAGCCAAGTTACTGCTAGCACAGATACGCAGTATTTT

v_call: TRBV5-1
d_call: TRBD1
clone_size: -
j_call: TRBJ2-1
cdr3_aa: CASSRDSYNEQFF
cdr3_nt: TGCGCCAGCAGCCGGGACAGTTACAATGAGCAGTTCTTC